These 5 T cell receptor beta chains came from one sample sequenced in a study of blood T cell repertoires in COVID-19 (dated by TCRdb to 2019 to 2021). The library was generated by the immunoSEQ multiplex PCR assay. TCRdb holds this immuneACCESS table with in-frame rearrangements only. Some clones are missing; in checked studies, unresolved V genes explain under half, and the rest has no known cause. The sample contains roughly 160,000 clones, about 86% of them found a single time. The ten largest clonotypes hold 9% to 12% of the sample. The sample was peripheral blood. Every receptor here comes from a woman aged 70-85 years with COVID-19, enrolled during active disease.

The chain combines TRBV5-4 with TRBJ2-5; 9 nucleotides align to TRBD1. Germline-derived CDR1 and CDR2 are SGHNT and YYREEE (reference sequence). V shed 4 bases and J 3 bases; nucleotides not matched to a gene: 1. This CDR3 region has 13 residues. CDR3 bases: TGTGCCAGCAGCCGACAGGGGGAAGAGACCCAGTACTTC. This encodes CASSRQGEETQYF.

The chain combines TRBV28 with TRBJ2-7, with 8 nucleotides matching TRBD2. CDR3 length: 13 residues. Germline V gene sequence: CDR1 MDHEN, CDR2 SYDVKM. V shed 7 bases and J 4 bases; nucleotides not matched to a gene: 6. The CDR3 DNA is TGTGCCAGCACCCCGATAGCGGGGTACGAGCAGTACTTC. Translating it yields CASTPIAGYEQYF.

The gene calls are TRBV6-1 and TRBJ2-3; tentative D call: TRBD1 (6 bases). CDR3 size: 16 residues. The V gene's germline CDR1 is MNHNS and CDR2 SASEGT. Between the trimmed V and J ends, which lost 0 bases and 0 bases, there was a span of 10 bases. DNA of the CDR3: TGTGCCAGCAGTGAAGCCCGGACAGTCAGCACAGATACGCAGTATTTT. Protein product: CASSEARTVSTDTQYF.

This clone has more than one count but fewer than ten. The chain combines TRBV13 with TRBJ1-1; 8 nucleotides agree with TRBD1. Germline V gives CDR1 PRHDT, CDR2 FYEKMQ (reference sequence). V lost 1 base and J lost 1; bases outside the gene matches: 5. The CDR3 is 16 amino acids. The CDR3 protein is CASSLVAQGENTEAFF. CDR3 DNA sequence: TGTGCCAGCAGCTTAGTGGCACAGGGGGAGAACACTGAAGCTTTCTTT.

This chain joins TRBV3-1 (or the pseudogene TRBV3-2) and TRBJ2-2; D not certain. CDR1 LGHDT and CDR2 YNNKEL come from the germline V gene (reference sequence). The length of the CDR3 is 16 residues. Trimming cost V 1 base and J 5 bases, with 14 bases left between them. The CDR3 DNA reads TGTGCCAGCAGCCAAGGATGGCCGGCGAGGACCGGGGAGCTGTTTTTT. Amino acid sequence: CASSQGWPARTGELFF.